This T cell receptor beta chain was identified in a study of siplizumab effects on memory and regulatory T cells. The CDR3 extends over 14 amino acids. The V gene lost 3 bases and the J gene lost 6 bases, with 13 bases spanning the gap. The germline V gene encodes CDR1 KGHSH and CDR2 LQKENI. Here immunoSEQ multiplex PCR was the method, and the copy in TCRdb shows in-frame clones only, minus some. The sample comprises approximately 100,000 clones, around 94% of which are singletons, and roughly 0.6% rests with the top ten. The sample was Tregs sorted from blood. This receptor was obtained from a human donor in good health. The chain employs TRBV18 and TRBJ2-3, with D unresolved. CDR3 sequence reads: CASSPPPLGDTQYF. The CDR3 DNA reads as TGTGCCAGCTCACCGCCCCCGCTGGGGGATACGCAGTATTTT.